The sequence of this T cell receptor beta chain was determined in a study of prognosis after radiotherapy for stage I lung cancer. The CDR3 has 14 residues. Trimming removed 5 bases at V and 7 bases at J, with 15 bases between. Two time points each involved a draw of 4.5 to 6 milliliters of peripheral blood. Two-round multiplex PCR, the amplification method, yielded TCR beta CDR3 from genomic DNA. Gene-specific primers for each TRBV and TRBJ gene drove first-round PCR. PCR's second round employed universal primers. TCRdb called the multiplex PCR reads again in MiXCR, with one record for every CDR3 protein. Of roughly 23,000 distinct CDR3 sequences detected, about 46% appear once; the ten largest clones hold 25% to 35%.

This rearrangement joins TRBV12-3 or TRBV12-4 to TRBJ1-3; D is perhaps TRBD1 (5 bases). The starting material was PBMCs, obtained before or after stereotactic body radiation therapy (not recorded which). The receptor comes from a donor older than 45 with non-small cell lung cancer. CDR3 amino acids: CASSPGEGRNTIYF. CDR3 bases: TGTGCCAGCAGTCCGGGGGAGGGGCGGAACACCATATATTTT.